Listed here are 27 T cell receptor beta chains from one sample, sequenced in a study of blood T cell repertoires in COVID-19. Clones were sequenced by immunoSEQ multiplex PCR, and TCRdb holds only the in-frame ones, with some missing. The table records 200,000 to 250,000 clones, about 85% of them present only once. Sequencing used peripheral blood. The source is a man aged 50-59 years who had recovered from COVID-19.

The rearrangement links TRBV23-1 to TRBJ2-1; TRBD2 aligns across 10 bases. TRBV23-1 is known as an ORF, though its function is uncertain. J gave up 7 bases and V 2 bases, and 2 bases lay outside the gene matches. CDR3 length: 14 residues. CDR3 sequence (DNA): TGCGCCAGCAGTCAAACGGGACTAGCGAATGAGCAGTTCTTC. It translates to CASSQTGLANEQFF.

CDR3 residues: CAWSVQTGGTNSPLHF. In nucleotides, the CDR3 is TGTGCCTGGAGTGTTCAGACAGGGGGTACCAATTCACCCCTCCACTTT. This rearrangement joins TRBV30 to TRBJ1-6; the match to TRBD1 covers 9 bases. The CDR3 has 16 residues. Germline CDR1 and CDR2: GTSNPN and SVGIG (reference sequence). Trimming cost V 0 bases and J 7 bases; bases outside gene matches: 7.

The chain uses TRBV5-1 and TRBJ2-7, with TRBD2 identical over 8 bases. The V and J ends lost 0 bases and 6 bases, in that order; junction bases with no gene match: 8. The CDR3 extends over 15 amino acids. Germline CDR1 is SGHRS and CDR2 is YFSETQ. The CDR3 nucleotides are TGCGCCAGCAGCTTGGTGGCGGGAGGTGGTAGCGAGCAGTACTTC. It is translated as CASSLVAGGGSEQYF.

The CDR3 sequence: CASRTFGGEDYGYTF. The CDR3 bases are TGTGCCAGCAGAACCTTCGGGGGGGAGGACTATGGCTACACCTTC. The V gene is TRBV28, the J gene TRBJ1-2, with TRBD1 as a possible D gene (5 bases). The germline V gene encodes CDR1 MDHEN and CDR2 SYDVKM. Trimming took off 6 bases at V and 3 bases at J, with 17 bases between the two ends. The CDR3 runs 15 residues.

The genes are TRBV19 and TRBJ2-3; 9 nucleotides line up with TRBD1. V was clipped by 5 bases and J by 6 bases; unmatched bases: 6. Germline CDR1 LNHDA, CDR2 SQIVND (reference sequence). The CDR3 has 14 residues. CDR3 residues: CASSALDRGDTQYF. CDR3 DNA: TGTGCCAGTAGTGCACTCGACAGGGGGGATACGCAGTATTTT.

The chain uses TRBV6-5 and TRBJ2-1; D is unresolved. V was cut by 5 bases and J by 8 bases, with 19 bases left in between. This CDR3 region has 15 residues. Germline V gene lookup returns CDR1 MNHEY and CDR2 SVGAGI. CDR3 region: CASSTDITGRDEQFF. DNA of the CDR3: TGTGCCAGCAGTACCGATATCACCGGTCGCGATGAGCAGTTCTTC.

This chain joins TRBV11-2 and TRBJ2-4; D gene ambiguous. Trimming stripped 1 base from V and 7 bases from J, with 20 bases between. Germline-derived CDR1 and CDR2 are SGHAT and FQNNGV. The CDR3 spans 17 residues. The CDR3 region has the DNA TGTGCCAGCAGCTTAGGGTCGGTTTTTCAGGCCCAGAACATTCAGTACTTC. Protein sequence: CASSLGSVFQAQNIQYF.

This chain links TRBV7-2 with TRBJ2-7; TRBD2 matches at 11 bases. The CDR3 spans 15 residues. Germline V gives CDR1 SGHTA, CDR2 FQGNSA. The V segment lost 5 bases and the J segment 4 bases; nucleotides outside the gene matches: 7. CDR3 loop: CASSPRLAGGYEQYF. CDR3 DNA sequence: TGTGCCAGCAGCCCGCGTCTAGCGGGAGGATACGAGCAGTACTTC.

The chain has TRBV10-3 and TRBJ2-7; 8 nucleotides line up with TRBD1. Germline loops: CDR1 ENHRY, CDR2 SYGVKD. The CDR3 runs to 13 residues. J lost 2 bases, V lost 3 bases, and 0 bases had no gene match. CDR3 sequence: CAISEQGAYEQYF. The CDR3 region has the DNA TGTGCCATCAGTGAACAGGGGGCCTACGAGCAGTACTTC.

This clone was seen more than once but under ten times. CDR3 amino acids: CSGDRVGTEAFF. The CDR3 region has the DNA TGCAGCGGCGACAGGGTGGGCACTGAAGCTTTCTTT. This chain links TRBV29-1 with TRBJ1-1; 7 bases map to TRBD1. Germline-derived CDR1 and CDR2 are SQVTM and ANQGSEA. The CDR3 loop spans 12 amino acids. V gave up 7 bases and J gave up 4 bases; unmatched junction bases: 6.

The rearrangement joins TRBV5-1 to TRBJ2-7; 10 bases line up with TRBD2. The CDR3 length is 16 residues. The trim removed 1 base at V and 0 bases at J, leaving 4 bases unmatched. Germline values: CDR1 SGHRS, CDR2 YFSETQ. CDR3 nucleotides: TGCGCCAGCAGCTTGATAGCGGGGGGACCCTCCTACGAGCAGTACTTC. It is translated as CASSLIAGGPSYEQYF.

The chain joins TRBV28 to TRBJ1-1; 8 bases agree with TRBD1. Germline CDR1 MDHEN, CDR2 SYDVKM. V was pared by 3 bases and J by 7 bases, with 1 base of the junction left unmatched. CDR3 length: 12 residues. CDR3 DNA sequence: TGTGCCAGCAGTTTGGGGACAGGTGAAGCTTTCTTT. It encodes CASSLGTGEAFF.

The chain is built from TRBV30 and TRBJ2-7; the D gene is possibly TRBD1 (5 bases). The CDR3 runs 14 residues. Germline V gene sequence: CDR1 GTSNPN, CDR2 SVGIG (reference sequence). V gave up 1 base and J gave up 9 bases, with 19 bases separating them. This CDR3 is CAWSEFGARSVQYF. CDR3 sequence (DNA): TGTGCCTGGAGTGAATTTGGGGCCAGGAGCGTGCAGTACTTC.

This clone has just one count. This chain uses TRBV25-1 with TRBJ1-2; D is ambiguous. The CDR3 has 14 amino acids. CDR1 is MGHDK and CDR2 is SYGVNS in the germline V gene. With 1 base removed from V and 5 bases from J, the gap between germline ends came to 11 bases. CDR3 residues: CASSESGFGYGYTF. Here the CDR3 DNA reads TGTGCCAGCAGTGAATCTGGGTTCGGGTATGGCTACACCTTC.

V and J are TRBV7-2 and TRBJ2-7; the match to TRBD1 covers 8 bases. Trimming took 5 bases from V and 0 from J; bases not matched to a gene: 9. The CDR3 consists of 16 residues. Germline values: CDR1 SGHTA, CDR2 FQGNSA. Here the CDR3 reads CASSGTRQGYSYEQYF. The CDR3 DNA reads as TGTGCCAGCAGCGGCACCCGACAGGGGTACTCCTACGAGCAGTACTTC.

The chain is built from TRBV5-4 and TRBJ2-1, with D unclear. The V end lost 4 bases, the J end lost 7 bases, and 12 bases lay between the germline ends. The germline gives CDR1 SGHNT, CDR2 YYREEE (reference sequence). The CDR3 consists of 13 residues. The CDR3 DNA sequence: TGTGCCAGCAGCCTACCAATGCGAAATGAGCAGTTCTTC. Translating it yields CASSLPMRNEQFF.

CDR3 in amino acids: CASSLVQGSGSGRTQYF. CDR3 DNA: TGTGCCAGCAGCTTGGTCCAGGGTAGCGGGAGCGGTAGGACGCAGTATTTT. The chain carries TRBV11-2 and TRBJ2-3; 9 nucleotides line up with TRBD2. The CDR3 has 17 amino acids. V trimming: 3 bases; J trimming: 9 bases; junction bases outside the gene matches: 16. CDR1 SGHAT and CDR2 FQNNGV come from the germline V gene. Full variable domain (missing parts from reference TRBV11-2 and TRBJ2-3): EAGVAQSPRYKIIEKRQSVAFWCNPISGHATLYWYQQILGQGPKLLIQFQNNGVVDDSQLPKDRFSAERLKGVDSTLKIQPAKLEDSAVYLCASSLVQGSGSGRTQYFGPGTRLTVL.

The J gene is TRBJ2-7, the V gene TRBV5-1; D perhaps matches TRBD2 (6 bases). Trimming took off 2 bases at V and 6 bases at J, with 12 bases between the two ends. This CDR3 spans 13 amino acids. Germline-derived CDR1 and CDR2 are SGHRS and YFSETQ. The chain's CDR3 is CASSFNTAGEQYF. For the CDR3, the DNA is TGCGCCAGCAGCTTCAACACAGCGGGCGAGCAGTACTTC. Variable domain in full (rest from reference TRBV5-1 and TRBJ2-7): KAGVTQTPRYLIKTRGQQVTLSCSPISGHRSVSWYQQTPGQGLQFLFEYFSETQRNKGNFPGRFSGRQFSNSRSEMNVSTLELGDSALYLCASSFNTAGEQYFGPGTRLTVT.

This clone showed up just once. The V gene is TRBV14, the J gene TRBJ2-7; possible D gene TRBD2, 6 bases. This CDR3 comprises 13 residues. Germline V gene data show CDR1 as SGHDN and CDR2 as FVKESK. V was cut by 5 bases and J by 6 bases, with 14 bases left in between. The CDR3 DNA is TGTGCCAGCAGCTGGGAGGTATTCTCCGAGCAGTACTTC. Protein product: CASSWEVFSEQYF.

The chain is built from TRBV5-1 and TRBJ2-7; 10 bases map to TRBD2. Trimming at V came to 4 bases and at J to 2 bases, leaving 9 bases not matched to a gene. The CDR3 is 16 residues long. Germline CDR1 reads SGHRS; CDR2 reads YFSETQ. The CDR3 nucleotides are TGCGCCAGCAGCCCTCCCCTAGCGGGAGAACCCTACGAGCAGTACTTC. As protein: CASSPPLAGEPYEQYF.

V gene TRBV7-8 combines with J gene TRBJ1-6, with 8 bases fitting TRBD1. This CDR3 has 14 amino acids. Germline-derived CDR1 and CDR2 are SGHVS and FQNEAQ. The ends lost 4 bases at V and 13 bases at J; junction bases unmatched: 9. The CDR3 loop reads CASSSQGGPTPLHF. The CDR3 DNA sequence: TGTGCCAGCAGCTCACAGGGGGGTCCGACGCCCCTCCACTTT.

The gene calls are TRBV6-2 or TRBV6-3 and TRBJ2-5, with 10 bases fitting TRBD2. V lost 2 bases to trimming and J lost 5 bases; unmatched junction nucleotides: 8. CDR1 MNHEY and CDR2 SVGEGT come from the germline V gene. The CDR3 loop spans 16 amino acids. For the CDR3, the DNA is TGTGCCAGCAGTTACACTTCGACTAGCGGGCGGGAGACCCAGTACTTC. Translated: CASSYTSTSGRETQYF.

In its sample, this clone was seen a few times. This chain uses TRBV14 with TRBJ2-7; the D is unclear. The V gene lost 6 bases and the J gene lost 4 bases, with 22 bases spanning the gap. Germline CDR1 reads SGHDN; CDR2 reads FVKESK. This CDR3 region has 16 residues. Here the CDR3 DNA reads TGTGCCAGCAGTCTCCGTCGGTCGTCAAGAGCGTACGAGCAGTACTTC. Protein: CASSLRRSSRAYEQYF.

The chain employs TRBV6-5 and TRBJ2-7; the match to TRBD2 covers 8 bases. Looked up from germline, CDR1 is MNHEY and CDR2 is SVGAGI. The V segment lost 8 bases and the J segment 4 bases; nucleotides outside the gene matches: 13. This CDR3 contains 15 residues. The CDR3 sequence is CASGSGSGRSYEQYF. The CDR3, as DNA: TGTGCCAGCGGCTCGGGGAGCGGGAGATCGTACGAGCAGTACTTC.

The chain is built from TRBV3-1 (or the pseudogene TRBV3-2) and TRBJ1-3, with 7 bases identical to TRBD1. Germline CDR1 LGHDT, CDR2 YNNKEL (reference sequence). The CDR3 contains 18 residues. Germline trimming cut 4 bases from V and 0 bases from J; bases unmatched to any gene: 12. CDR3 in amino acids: CASSPGQSFSISGNTIYF. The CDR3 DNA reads TGTGCCAGCAGCCCGGGACAGTCTTTCTCCATCTCTGGAAACACCATATATTTT.

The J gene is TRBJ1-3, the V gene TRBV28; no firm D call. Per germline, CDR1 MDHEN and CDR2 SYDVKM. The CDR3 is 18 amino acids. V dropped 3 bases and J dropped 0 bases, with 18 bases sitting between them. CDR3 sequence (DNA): TGTGCCAGCAGTTTCGCCCGGGTCGCGATTTACTCTGGAAACACCATATATTTT. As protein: CASSFARVAIYSGNTIYF.

CDR3 in amino acids: CASSLESAGRRNEQYF. CDR3 sequence (DNA): TGTGCCAGCAGCTTAGAATCGGCGGGGCGCCGGAACGAGCAGTACTTC. This chain joins TRBV7-2 and TRBJ2-7; maybe TRBD2 (6 bases). CDR1 and CDR2 (germline): SGHTA, FQGNSA. The CDR3 extends over 16 amino acids. The V end lost 1 base, the J end lost 5 bases, and 18 bases lay between the germline ends.